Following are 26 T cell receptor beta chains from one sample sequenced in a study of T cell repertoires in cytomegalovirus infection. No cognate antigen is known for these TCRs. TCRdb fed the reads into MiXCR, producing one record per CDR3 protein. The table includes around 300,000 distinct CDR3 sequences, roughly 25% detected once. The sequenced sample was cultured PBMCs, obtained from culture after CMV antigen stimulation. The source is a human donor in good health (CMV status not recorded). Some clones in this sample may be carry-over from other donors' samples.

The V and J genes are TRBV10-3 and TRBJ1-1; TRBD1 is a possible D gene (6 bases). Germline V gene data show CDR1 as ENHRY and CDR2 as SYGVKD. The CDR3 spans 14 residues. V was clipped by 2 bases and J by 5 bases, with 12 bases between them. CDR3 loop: CAISELGARTEAFF. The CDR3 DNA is TGTGCCATCAGTGAGCTGGGGGCGAGGACTGAAGCTTTCTTT.

The CDR3 sequence: CASSRGAAAKNIQYF. In DNA, the CDR3 is TGTGCCAGCAGCAGGGGGGCGGCGGCCAAAAACATTCAGTACTTC. V and J are TRBV27 and TRBJ2-4; tentatively, D is TRBD1 (7 bases). V was cut by 6 bases and J by 1 base, with 13 bases left in between. Germline V CDR1 and CDR2: MNHEY, SMNVEV (reference sequence). The CDR3 length is 15 residues.

The CDR3 spells CASGNEKLFF. CDR3 coding DNA: TGTGCCAGCGGTAATGAAAAACTGTTTTTT. The chain carries TRBV12-3 or TRBV12-4 and TRBJ1-4; D unclear. The CDR3 totals 10 residues. Trimming took off 8 bases at V and 4 bases at J, with 2 bases between the two ends.

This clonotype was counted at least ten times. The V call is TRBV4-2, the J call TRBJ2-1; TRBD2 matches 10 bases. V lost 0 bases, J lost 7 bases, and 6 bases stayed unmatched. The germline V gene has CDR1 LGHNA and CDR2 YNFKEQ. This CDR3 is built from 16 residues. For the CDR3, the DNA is TGTGCCAGCAGCCAAGAAACTAGCGGGATTATTAATGAGCAGTTCTTC. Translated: CASSQETSGIINEQFF.

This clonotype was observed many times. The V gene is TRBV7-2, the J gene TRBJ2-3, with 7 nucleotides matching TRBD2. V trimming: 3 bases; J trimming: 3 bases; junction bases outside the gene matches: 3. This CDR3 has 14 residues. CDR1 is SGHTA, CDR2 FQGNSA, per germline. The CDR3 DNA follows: TGTGCCAGCAGCTTGGGACTACCTACAGATACGCAGTATTTT. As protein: CASSLGLPTDTQYF.

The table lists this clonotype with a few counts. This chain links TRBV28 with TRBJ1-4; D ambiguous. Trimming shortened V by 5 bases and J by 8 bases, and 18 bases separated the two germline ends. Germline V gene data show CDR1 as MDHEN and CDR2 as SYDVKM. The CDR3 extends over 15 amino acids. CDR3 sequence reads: CASSLSTGRSEKLFF. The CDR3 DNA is TGTGCCAGCAGTCTATCTACCGGGCGTAGCGAAAAACTGTTTTTT.

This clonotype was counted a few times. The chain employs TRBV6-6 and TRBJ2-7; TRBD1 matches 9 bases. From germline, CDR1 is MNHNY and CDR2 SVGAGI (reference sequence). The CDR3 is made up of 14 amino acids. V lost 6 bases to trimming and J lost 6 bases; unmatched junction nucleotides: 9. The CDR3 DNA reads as TGTGCCAGCAGGGATCCGGGACAGGGTGGCGAGCAGTACTTC. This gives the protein CASRDPGQGGEQYF.

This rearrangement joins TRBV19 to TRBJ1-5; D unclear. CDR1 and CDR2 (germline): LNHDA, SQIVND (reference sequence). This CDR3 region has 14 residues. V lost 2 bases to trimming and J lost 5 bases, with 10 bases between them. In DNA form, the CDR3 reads TGTGCCAGTAGTATATCTACAGCGGATCAGCCCCAGCATTTT. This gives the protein CASSISTADQPQHF.

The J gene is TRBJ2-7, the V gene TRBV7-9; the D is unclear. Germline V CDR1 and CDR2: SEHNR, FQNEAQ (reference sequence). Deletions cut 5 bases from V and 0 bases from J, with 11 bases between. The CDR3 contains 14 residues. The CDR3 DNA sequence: TGTGCCAGCAGCCGGTCAGGCGGCTCCTACGAGCAGTACGTC. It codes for CASSRSGGSYEQYV.

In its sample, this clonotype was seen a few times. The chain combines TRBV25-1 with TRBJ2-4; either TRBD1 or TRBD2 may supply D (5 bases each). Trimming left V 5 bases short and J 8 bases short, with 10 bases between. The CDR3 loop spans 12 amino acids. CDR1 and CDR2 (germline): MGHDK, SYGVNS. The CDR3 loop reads CASSPGSHIQYF. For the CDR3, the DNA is TGTGCCAGCAGTCCAGGGAGCCACATTCAGTACTTC. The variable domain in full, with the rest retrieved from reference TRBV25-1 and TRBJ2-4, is EADIYQTPRYLVIGTGKKITLECSQTMGHDKMYWYQQDPGMELHLIHYSYGVNSTEKGDLSSESTVSRIRTEHFPLTLESARPSHTSQYLCASSPGSHIQYFGAGTRLSVL.

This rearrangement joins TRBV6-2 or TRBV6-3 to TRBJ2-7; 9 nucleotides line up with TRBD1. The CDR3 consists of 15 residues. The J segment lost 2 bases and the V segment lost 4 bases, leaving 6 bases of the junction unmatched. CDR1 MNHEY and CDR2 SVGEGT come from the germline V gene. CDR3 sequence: CASSWTGENPYEQYV. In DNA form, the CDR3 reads TGTGCCAGCAGTTGGACAGGGGAAAACCCCTACGAGCAGTACGTC.

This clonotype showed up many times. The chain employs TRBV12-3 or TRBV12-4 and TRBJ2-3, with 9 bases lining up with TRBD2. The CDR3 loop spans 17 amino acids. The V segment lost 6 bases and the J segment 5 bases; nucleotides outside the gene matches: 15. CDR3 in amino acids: CASRSSRAGGPGDTQYF. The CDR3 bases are TGTGCCAGCAGGTCTTCCCGGGCGGGAGGGCCAGGAGATACGCAGTATTTT.

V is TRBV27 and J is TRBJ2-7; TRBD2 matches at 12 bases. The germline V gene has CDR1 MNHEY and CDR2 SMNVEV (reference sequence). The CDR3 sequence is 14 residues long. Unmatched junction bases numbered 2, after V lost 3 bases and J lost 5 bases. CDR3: CASSLTSGSHEQYF. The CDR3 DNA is TGTGCCAGCAGTTTGACTAGCGGGAGCCACGAGCAGTACTTC.

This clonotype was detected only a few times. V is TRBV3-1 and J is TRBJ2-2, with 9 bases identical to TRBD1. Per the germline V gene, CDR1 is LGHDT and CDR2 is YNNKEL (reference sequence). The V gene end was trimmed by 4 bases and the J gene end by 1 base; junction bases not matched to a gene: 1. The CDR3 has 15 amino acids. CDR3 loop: CASSRDRENTGELFF. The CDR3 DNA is TGTGCCAGCAGCCGGGACAGGGAGAACACCGGGGAGCTGTTTTTT.

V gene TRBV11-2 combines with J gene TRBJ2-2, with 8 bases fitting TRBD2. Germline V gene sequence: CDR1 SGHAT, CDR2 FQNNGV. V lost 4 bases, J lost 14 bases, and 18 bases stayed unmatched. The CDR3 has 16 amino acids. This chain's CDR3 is CASSSPTGGVDLALFF. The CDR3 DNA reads TGTGCCAGCAGCTCTCCTACCGGGGGGGTCGACTTGGCTCTGTTTTTT.

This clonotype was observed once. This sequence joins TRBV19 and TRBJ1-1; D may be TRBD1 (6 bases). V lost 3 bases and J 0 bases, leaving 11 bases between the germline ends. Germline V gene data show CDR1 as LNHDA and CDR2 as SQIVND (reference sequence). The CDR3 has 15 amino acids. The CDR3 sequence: CASSIRTALNTEAFF. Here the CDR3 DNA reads TGTGCCAGTAGTATTCGGACAGCTCTGAACACTGAAGCTTTCTTT.

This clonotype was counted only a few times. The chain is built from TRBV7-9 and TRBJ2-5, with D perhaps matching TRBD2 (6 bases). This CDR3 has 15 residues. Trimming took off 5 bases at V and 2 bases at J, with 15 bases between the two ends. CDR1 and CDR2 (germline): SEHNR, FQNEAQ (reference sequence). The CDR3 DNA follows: TGTGCCAGCAGCCCCCGGAGGGACCAGCAAGAGACCCAGTACTTC. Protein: CASSPRRDQQETQYF.

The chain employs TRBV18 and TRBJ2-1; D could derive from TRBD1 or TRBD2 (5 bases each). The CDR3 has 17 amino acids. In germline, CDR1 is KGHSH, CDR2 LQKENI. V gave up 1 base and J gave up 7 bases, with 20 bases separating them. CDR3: CASSPQTSSRGRNEQFF. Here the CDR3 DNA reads TGTGCCAGCTCACCACAGACCAGTAGCCGGGGCAGGAATGAGCAGTTCTTC.

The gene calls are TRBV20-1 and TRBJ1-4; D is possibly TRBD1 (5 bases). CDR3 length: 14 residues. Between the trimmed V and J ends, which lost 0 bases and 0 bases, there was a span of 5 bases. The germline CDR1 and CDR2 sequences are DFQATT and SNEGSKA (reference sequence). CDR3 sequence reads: CSARETATNEKLFF. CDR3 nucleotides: TGCAGTGCTAGAGAGACAGCAACTAATGAAAAACTGTTTTTT.

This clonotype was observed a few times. CDR3 in DNA: TGTGCCAGCTCACCCGGACAGGGGTGGCAGCCCCAGCATTTT. Translated: CASSPGQGWQPQHF. V usage is TRBV18 and J usage is TRBJ1-5; 9 bases agree with TRBD1. The CDR3 length is 14 residues. In germline, CDR1 is KGHSH, CDR2 LQKENI. V lost 3 bases, J lost 7 bases, and 4 bases stayed unmatched.

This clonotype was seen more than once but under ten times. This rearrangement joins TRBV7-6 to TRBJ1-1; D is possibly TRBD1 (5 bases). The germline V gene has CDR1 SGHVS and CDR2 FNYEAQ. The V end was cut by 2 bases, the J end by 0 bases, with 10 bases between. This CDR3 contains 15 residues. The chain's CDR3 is CASSLQGTLNTEAFF. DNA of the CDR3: TGTGCCAGCAGCTTACAAGGGACCTTGAACACTGAAGCTTTCTTT. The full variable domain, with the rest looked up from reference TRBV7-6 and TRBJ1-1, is GAGVSQSPRYKVTKRGQDVALRCDPISGHVSLYWYRQALGQGPEFLTYFNYEAQQDKSGLPNDRFSAERPEGSISTLTIQRTEQRDSAMYRCASSLQGTLNTEAFFGQGTRLTVV.

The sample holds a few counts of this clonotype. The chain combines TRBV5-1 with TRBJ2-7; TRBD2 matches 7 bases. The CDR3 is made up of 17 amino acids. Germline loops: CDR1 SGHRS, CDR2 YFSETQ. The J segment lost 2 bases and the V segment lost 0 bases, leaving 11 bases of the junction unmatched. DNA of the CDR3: TGCGCCAGCAGCTTGGACGCCGGGACTACCAATACCTACGAGCAGTACTTC. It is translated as CASSLDAGTTNTYEQYF.

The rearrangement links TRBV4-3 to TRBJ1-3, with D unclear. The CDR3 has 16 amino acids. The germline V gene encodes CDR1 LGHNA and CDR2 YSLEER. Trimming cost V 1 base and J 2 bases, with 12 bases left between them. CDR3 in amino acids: CASSQVGSRTGNTIYF. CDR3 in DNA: TGCGCCAGCAGCCAAGTCGGTTCGCGGACTGGAAACACCATATATTTT.

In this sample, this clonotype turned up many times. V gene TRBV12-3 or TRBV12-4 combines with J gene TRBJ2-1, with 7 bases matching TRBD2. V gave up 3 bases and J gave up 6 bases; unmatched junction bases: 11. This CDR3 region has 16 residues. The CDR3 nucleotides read TGTGCCAGCAGTTTGGGGCGGCGGGAGAATATCAATGAGCAGTTCTTC. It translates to CASSLGRRENINEQFF.

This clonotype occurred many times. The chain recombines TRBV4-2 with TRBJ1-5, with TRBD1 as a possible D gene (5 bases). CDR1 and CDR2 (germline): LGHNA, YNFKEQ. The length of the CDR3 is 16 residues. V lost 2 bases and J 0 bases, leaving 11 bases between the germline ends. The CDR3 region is CASSQRTSPSNQPQHF. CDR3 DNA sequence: TGTGCCAGCAGCCAAAGGACATCTCCTAGCAATCAGCCCCAGCATTTT.

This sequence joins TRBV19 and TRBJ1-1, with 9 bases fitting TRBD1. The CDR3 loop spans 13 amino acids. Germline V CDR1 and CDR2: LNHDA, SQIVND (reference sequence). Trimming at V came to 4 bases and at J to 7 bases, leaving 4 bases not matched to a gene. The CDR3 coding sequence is TGTGCCAGTAGTAGACAGGGGGTCAGTGAAGCTTTCTTT. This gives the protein CASSRQGVSEAFF.